This T cell receptor (beta chain) was profiled in a study of T cell responses to AZD1222 COVID-19 vaccine. In the case of this clone: Antigen specificity is unknown.

CDR3 length: 14 residues. Germline values: CDR1 MDHEN, CDR2 SYDVKM. The V end lost 6 bases, the J end lost 11 bases, and 17 bases lay between the germline ends. Whole-study findings and limits: Clonal diversity was possibly underestimated; the donors were predominantly white British and more often female. Following two doses of AZD1222, Spike-specific TCR breadth and depth rose. The repertoires were collected only after the peak T cell response. AZD1222 recipients seropositive at baseline numbered only six or seven.

Here immunoSEQ multiplex PCR was the method, and the copy in TCRdb shows in-frame clones only, minus some. The sample consists of 90,000 to 110,000 clones, around 90% of them appearing once. The chain couples TRBV28 to TRBJ1-6; D might be TRBD1 (6 bases). The material sequenced was peripheral blood, taken on day 0 of MenACWY control vaccination. The sequence was obtained from an adult in good health. In DNA form, the CDR3 reads TGTGCCAGCAGCCTTGAGGACAGCCAGGCACCCCTCCACTTT. Translating gives CASSLEDSQAPLHF. Combining the CDR3 with reference TRBV28 and TRBJ1-6 gives the whole variable domain DVKVTQSSRYLVKRTGEKVFLECVQDMDHENMFWYRQDPGLGLRLIYFSYDVKMKEKGDIPEGYSVSREKKERFSLILESASTNQTSMYLCASSLEDSQAPLHFGNGTRLTVT.